The 30 T cell receptor beta chains below were found in one sample sequenced in a study of T cells in Graves' hyperthyroidism and ophthalmopathy (dated by TCRdb to the late 2010s). Libraries were constructed by multiplex PCR. TCRdb names Illumina HiSeq 2000 as the instrument used. The TCR beta CDR3 regions were amplified from RNA transcripts. The TCR CDR3 was subjected to a first round of RT-PCR using the HTBI primer set and the Qiagen OneStep RT-PCR kit. The raw public reads went through TCRdb reprocessing: fastp at Q25, MiXCR clone calling, in-frame beta chains kept. Each entry is one CDR3 protein sequence, shown with its most common DNA and genes. This sample comprises about 380,000 distinct CDR3 sequences, roughly 14% of them detected only once. Together, the top ten hold more than 20% of the sample. The sample consisted of blood. The receptors here all came from a man younger than 40 with Graves' hyperthyroidism that later progressed to Graves' ophthalmopathy.

This clonotype was counted ten times or more. The CDR3 DNA follows: TGCGCCAGCAGCCAAGGACAGCCCAATGAGCAGTTCTTC. This sequence encodes CASSQGQPNEQFF. The chain carries TRBV4-1 and TRBJ2-1, with D possibly matching TRBD1 (5 bases). Between the trimmed V and J ends, which lost 1 base and 6 bases, there was a span of 7 bases. CDR1 and CDR2 (germline): MGHRA, YSYEKL. The CDR3 contains 13 residues.

This rearrangement joins TRBV27 to TRBJ1-5, with D unresolved. CDR3 length: 15 amino acids. Trimming removed 2 bases from V and 2 bases from J, with 10 bases in between. Per germline, CDR1 MNHEY and CDR2 SMNVEV (reference sequence). The CDR3 protein is CASSLIGRRNQPQHF. In DNA form, the CDR3 reads TGTGCCAGCAGTTTAATAGGGAGGCGCAATCAGCCCCAGCATTTT.

This clonotype was counted only a few times. The J gene is TRBJ2-5, the V gene TRBV7-7; the match to TRBD2 covers 9 bases. Germline CDR1 is SSHAT and CDR2 is FNYEAQ (reference sequence). After removal of 0 bases from V and 5 bases from J, the junction contained 7 bases not matched to a gene. This CDR3 contains 16 residues. CDR3 in amino acids: CASSLALAGTQETQYF. The CDR3, as DNA: TGTGCCAGCAGCTTAGCGCTAGCGGGGACGCAGGAGACCCAGTACTTC.

The rearrangement links TRBV24-1 to TRBJ1-2; possibly TRBD1 for D (6 bases). The CDR3 is 13 amino acids. Germline V gene sequence: CDR1 KGHDR, CDR2 SFDVKD. V lost 9 bases, J lost 6 bases, and 16 bases lay in between. The CDR3 protein is CATQQGYNDGYTF. The CDR3, as DNA: TGTGCCACCCAACAGGGTTATAATGATGGCTACACCTTC.

Many counts were recorded for this clonotype. The chain joins TRBV3-1 to TRBJ1-6; 7 bases align to TRBD1. Germline-derived CDR1 and CDR2 are LGHDT and YNNKEL (reference sequence). V was pared by 1 base and J by 10 bases, with 7 bases of the junction left unmatched. The CDR3 is made up of 15 amino acids. The chain's CDR3 is CASSQVSGGRSPLHF. The DNA of the CDR3 is TGTGCCAGCAGCCAAGTCTCAGGGGGTAGGTCACCCCTCCACTTT.

This clonotype was detected ten times or more. The chain combines TRBV2 with TRBJ2-7, with D uncertain. Trimming shortened V by 6 bases and J by 7 bases, and 13 bases separated the two germline ends. CDR1 SNHLY and CDR2 FYNNEI come from the germline V gene. CDR3 length equals 12 residues. CDR3 sequence (DNA): TGTGCCAGCAGCGACTCGTCGCCGGAGCAGTACTTC. This sequence encodes CASSDSSPEQYF. The entire variable domain, with the rest obtained from reference TRBV2 and TRBJ2-7, is as follows: EPEVTQTPSHQVTQMGQEVILRCVPISNHLYFYWYRQILGQKVEFLVSFYNNEISEKSEIFDDQFSVERPDGSNFTLKIRSTKLEDSAMYFCASSDSSPEQYFGPGTRLTVT.

V and J are TRBV5-1 and TRBJ1-3; D perhaps matches TRBD1 (6 bases). V lost 4 bases, J lost 0 bases, and 11 bases lay in between. Germline V CDR1 and CDR2: SGHRS, YFSETQ. The CDR3 runs 15 residues. The CDR3 is CASSPKGDSGNTIYF. The CDR3 region has the DNA TGCGCCAGCAGCCCCAAGGGGGACTCTGGAAACACCATATATTTT.

In this sample, this clonotype turned up many times. The gene calls are TRBV20-1 and TRBJ2-3; D is ambiguous. CDR1 and CDR2 from the germline V gene are DFQATT and SNEGSKA (reference sequence). Between the trimmed V and J ends, which lost 6 bases and 2 bases, there was a span of 12 bases. The CDR3 covers 13 residues. CDR3 coding DNA: TGCAGTGCCCTAACCAGATACACAGATACGCAGTATTTT. This sequence encodes CSALTRYTDTQYF.

The CDR3 DNA follows: TGTGCCAGCAGCGAGACAGGGATTAATTCACCCCTCCACTTT. Residues: CASSETGINSPLHF. This chain links TRBV28 with TRBJ1-6; TRBD1 matches at 7 bases. V was pared by 6 bases and J by 6 bases, with 5 bases of the junction left unmatched. Germline V gives CDR1 MDHEN, CDR2 SYDVKM. This CDR3 region has 14 residues. The complete variable domain, with remaining parts taken from reference TRBV28 and TRBJ1-6, reads DVKVTQSSRYLVKRTGEKVFLECVQDMDHENMFWYRQDPGLGLRLIYFSYDVKMKEKGDIPEGYSVSREKKERFSLILESASTNQTSMYLCASSETGINSPLHFGNGTRLTVT.

This clonotype was seen only a few times. The chain has TRBV4-1 and TRBJ2-3; maybe TRBD1 (5 bases). Germline V CDR1 and CDR2: MGHRA, YSYEKL. The V and J ends lost 4 bases and 8 bases respectively, with 19 bases between them. The CDR3 covers 15 residues. CDR3 in amino acids: CASSPIVGAQRTQYF. Here the CDR3 DNA reads TGCGCCAGCAGCCCTATAGTTGGGGCACAACGTACGCAGTATTTT.

This clonotype appeared many times. The V gene is TRBV27, the J gene TRBJ1-1; TRBD1 matches 7 bases. The CDR3 spans 14 residues. Germline CDR1 and CDR2: MNHEY and SMNVEV (reference sequence). Germline trimming cut 3 bases from V and 5 bases from J; bases unmatched to any gene: 6. The CDR3 loop is CASSFGRGVTEAFF. CDR3 sequence (DNA): TGTGCCAGCAGTTTTGGCAGGGGGGTGACTGAAGCTTTCTTT.

The table lists this clonotype with many counts. The V call is TRBV2, the J call TRBJ2-3; 10 bases are a match to TRBD2. V was pared by 6 bases and J by 1 base, with 4 bases of the junction left unmatched. The CDR3 extends over 15 amino acids. Germline CDR1 reads SNHLY; CDR2 reads FYNNEI. The CDR3 nucleotides read TGTGCCAGCAGCAACGGACTAGCGGGCACAGATACGCAGTATTTT. Residues: CASSNGLAGTDTQYF. Using reference TRBV2 and TRBJ2-3 for the parts outside the CDR3, the full variable domain is EPEVTQTPSHQVTQMGQEVILRCVPISNHLYFYWYRQILGQKVEFLVSFYNNEISEKSEIFDDQFSVERPDGSNFTLKIRSTKLEDSAMYFCASSNGLAGTDTQYFGPGTRLTVL.

This clonotype was found many times. This sequence joins TRBV7-8 and TRBJ1-5; the D gene is possibly TRBD1 (5 bases). Trimming took 2 bases from V and 0 from J, leaving 11 bases between them. Germline CDR1 is SGHVS and CDR2 is FQNEAQ. The CDR3 is made up of 16 amino acids. This chain's CDR3 is CASSLRQFNSNQPQHF. CDR3 in DNA: TGTGCCAGCAGCTTAAGACAGTTTAATAGCAATCAGCCCCAGCATTTT. The whole variable domain, remainder taken from reference TRBV7-8 and TRBJ1-5, is GAGVSQSPRYKVAKRGQDVALRCDPISGHVSLFWYQQALGQGPEFLTYFQNEAQLDKSGLPSDRFFAERPEGSVSTLKIQRTQQEDSAVYLCASSLRQFNSNQPQHFGDGTRLSIL.

This clonotype was counted a few times. V usage is TRBV12-3 or TRBV12-4 and J usage is TRBJ2-7; D remains ambiguous. The CDR3 loop spans 14 amino acids. Trimming shortened V by 3 bases and J by 3 bases, and 12 bases separated the two germline ends. The CDR3 coding sequence is TGTGCCAGCAGTTTGGTCCCCGTGGTCTACGAGCAGTACTTC. It is translated as CASSLVPVVYEQYF.

This chain uses TRBV10-3 with TRBJ1-3, with 8 bases that match TRBD1. V shed 4 bases, J shed 1 base, and the junction held 6 bases outside the gene matches. Germline loops: CDR1 ENHRY, CDR2 SYGVKD. The CDR3 extends over 16 amino acids. The CDR3 sequence is CAISGGQEKSGNTIYF. The CDR3 DNA is TGTGCCATCAGTGGGGGACAGGAGAAATCTGGAAACACCATATATTTT.

CDR3 protein: CAISEADYDTGELFF. The CDR3 bases are TGTGCCATCAGTGAGGCTGACTACGACACCGGGGAGCTGTTTTTT. The rearrangement links TRBV10-3 to TRBJ2-2, with TRBD2 as a possible D gene (5 bases). Germline V gives CDR1 ENHRY, CDR2 SYGVKD. The CDR3 covers 15 residues. Trimming left V 2 bases short and J 3 bases short, with 10 bases between.

The rearrangement joins TRBV5-1 to TRBJ2-7; D gene unclear. The CDR3 is made up of 15 amino acids. Trimming took 0 bases from V and 0 from J, leaving 10 bases between them. CDR1 and CDR2 (germline): SGHRS, YFSETQ. The CDR3 protein is CASSLGLTSSYEQYF. CDR3 in DNA: TGCGCCAGCAGCTTGGGCCTTACGAGCTCCTACGAGCAGTACTTC.

V and J are TRBV12-3 or TRBV12-4 and TRBJ2-7; TRBD1 might be the D (5 bases). Trimming cost V 9 bases and J 5 bases, with 17 bases left between them. The CDR3 sequence is 13 residues long. CDR3 sequence (DNA): TGTGCCAGTCAATCCCAGGGCAGCCACGAGCAGTACTTC. Its protein product is CASQSQGSHEQYF.

In its sample, this clonotype was seen many times. This sequence joins TRBV7-9 and TRBJ2-1, with TRBD1 matching over 9 bases. CDR1 SEHNR and CDR2 FQNEAQ come from the germline V gene (reference sequence). V trimming: 4 bases; J trimming: 5 bases; junction bases outside the gene matches: 6. This CDR3 has 15 amino acids. DNA for the CDR3: TGTGCCAGCAGCTATTCCGGGACAGGGAACAATGAGCAGTTCTTC. Its protein product is CASSYSGTGNNEQFF.

This clonotype was observed many times. The rearrangement links TRBV6-1 to TRBJ1-1, with D possibly matching TRBD1 (5 bases). The germline V gene encodes CDR1 MNHNS and CDR2 SASEGT. Trimming cost V 6 bases and J 6 bases, with 20 bases left between them. This CDR3 comprises 15 residues. The CDR3 DNA reads TGTGCCAGCAGCGTCGTCTCGGGGGGTCGAGCTGAAGCTTTCTTT. Residues: CASSVVSGGRAEAFF.

This clonotype was detected only a few times. The V and J genes are TRBV9 and TRBJ2-2, with D possibly being TRBD1 (6 bases). Germline values: CDR1 SGDLS, CDR2 YYNGEE. The germline V and J ends were trimmed by 0 bases and 3 bases, with 18 bases remaining between them. The CDR3 has 18 residues. CDR3 residues: CASSVDRELGADTGELFF. For the CDR3, the DNA is TGTGCCAGCAGCGTAGATAGGGAGCTGGGGGCGGACACCGGGGAGCTGTTTTTT.

The rearrangement links TRBV7-9 to TRBJ2-3, with 10 bases lining up with TRBD1. Germline V CDR1 and CDR2: SEHNR, FQNEAQ (reference sequence). V trimming: 3 bases; J trimming: 2 bases; junction bases outside the gene matches: 5. The CDR3 loop spans 16 amino acids. CDR3 nucleotide sequence: TGTGCCAGCAGCTTGGACAGGGGGGTCCACACAGATACGCAGTATTTT. Its protein product is CASSLDRGVHTDTQYF.

This sequence joins TRBV28 and TRBJ2-2, with TRBD2 matching 7 bases. CDR3 length equals 16 residues. The V gene end was trimmed by 8 bases and the J gene end by 0 bases; junction bases not matched to a gene: 9. CDR1 is MDHEN and CDR2 is SYDVKM in the germline V gene. As DNA, the CDR3 is TGTGCCAGCGGAACAGCGGGGAGCGCGAACACCGGGGAGCTGTTTTTT. This sequence encodes CASGTAGSANTGELFF.

The chain employs TRBV20-1 and TRBJ2-7; 7 nucleotides agree with TRBD1. Germline V gene sequence: CDR1 DFQATT, CDR2 SNEGSKA (reference sequence). The CDR3 is 14 residues long. J lost 4 bases, V lost 3 bases, and 9 bases had no gene match. CDR3 DNA sequence: TGCAGTGCTAGTGTGCCGGACAGGCAGTACGAGCAGTACTTC. It yields the protein CSASVPDRQYEQYF.

This clonotype has at least ten counts. This rearrangement joins TRBV11-3 to TRBJ2-1; possible D gene TRBD1, 6 bases. Trimming removed 5 bases at V and 8 bases at J, with 13 bases between. CDR3 size: 13 residues. The germline CDR1 and CDR2 sequences are SGHNT and YENEEA. CDR3 DNA sequence: TGTGCCAGCAGCAACTGGGACAACTATGAGCAGTTCTTC. This sequence encodes CASSNWDNYEQFF.

V and J are TRBV30 and TRBJ2-1; D is perhaps TRBD1 (5 bases). The CDR3 runs 14 residues. Germline loops: CDR1 GTSNPN, CDR2 SVGIG (reference sequence). Trimming took off 4 bases at V and 4 bases at J, with 14 bases between the two ends. CDR3 coding DNA: TGTGCCTGGATTCCCAGGGTCGGATACAATGAGCAGTTCTTC. Encoded protein: CAWIPRVGYNEQFF.

The J gene is TRBJ2-2, the V gene TRBV12-3 or TRBV12-4; D possibly corresponds to TRBD2 (5 bases). The CDR3 is made up of 15 amino acids. Trimming stripped 5 bases from V and 5 bases from J, with 15 bases between. CDR3 DNA: TGTGCCAGCAGTGGCCCGGGGTATGGAACCGGGGAGCTGTTTTTT. Its translation is CASSGPGYGTGELFF.

In its sample, this clonotype was seen many times. The chain couples TRBV28 to TRBJ2-5; 10 bases align to TRBD2. The CDR3 is 15 residues long. The ends lost 4 bases at V and 1 base at J; junction bases unmatched: 3. CDR1 and CDR2 (germline): MDHEN, SYDVKM. CDR3 nucleotides: TGTGCCAGCAGTTGGGTAGCGGGGGGCCAAGAGACCCAGTACTTC. Its protein product is CASSWVAGGQETQYF.

This clonotype was seen ten or more times. This chain joins TRBV28 and TRBJ1-1, with D uncertain. The CDR3 consists of 11 residues. Trimming removed 1 base from V and 8 bases from J, with 5 bases in between. From germline, CDR1 is MDHEN and CDR2 SYDVKM. DNA for the CDR3: TGTGCCAGCAGTTTATCGGGAGAAGCTTTCTTT. This encodes CASSLSGEAFF.

This clonotype was observed a handful of times. The CDR3 bases are TGTGCCAGCAGCGCAGGGGAACAAGAGACCCAGTACTTC. Its translation is CASSAGEQETQYF. The chain links TRBV9 to TRBJ2-5; tentatively, D is TRBD1 (6 bases). Germline V gives CDR1 SGDLS, CDR2 YYNGEE. The V gene lost 3 bases and the J gene lost 2 bases, with 8 bases spanning the gap. CDR3 length: 13 residues.